This T cell receptor beta chain stems from a study of blood T cell repertoires in COVID-19. About the research overall: COVID-19 samples from acute and convalescent phases originated in the United States, Italy and Spain. PBMCs, B-cell-depleted T cells, or T cells provided the cDNA or gDNA that made up the material.

The CDR3 is 16 residues long. CDR1 is MNHNY, CDR2 SVGAGI, per germline (reference sequence). V was clipped by 4 bases and J by 5 bases; unmatched bases: 8. Study processing details: Estimates of nucleated cell counts were drawn from the amplification of reference gene primers. The protocol was immunoSEQ multiplex PCR, while the TCRdb copy is restricted to in-frame clones and leaves out a portion. Clone size and the V and J calls come from that table; the DNA yielded D and trimming. This sample has tens of thousands of clones; 80% to 85% occur once, and the top ten carry 12% to 15%. The material sequenced was peripheral blood. The source is a human donor with acute or convalescent COVID-19. The donor label of this sample is uncertain. The chain carries TRBV6-6 and TRBJ2-3, with 11 bases identical to TRBD1. DNA of the CDR3: TGTGCCAGCAGTTGGACCGGGACAGGGGGAGGAGATACGCAGTATTTT. This codes for CASSWTGTGGGDTQYF.